The 26 T cell receptor beta chains reported below all come from one sample, sequenced in a study of metastatic and nonmetastatic thyroid tumors. TCRdb re-analyzed the PCR reads using MiXCR. The table has tens of thousands of clones, 14% seen once. There were no patients who had received any treatment before thyroid surgery. Sequences were obtained from blood. These receptors were obtained from a male donor with papillary thyroid cancer or a benign thyroid nodule (not recorded which). Some clones in this sample may be carry-over from other donors' samples.

This clone appeared a few times. The junction differs from germline at one of its ends, possibly a read error. The chain has TRBV30 and TRBJ2-7; D is undetermined. Germline V gene lookup returns CDR1 GTSNPN and CDR2 SVGIG (reference sequence). The CDR3 loop spans 15 amino acids. The CDR3 spells CAWSSTLSVPYDQYF. The CDR3, as DNA: TGTGCCTGGAGTTCTACCCTCAGTGTACCCTACGATCAGTACTTC.

Remarks on this clone: This may stem from a read error, because a much larger clone lies one nucleotide away. The chain joins TRBV10-1 to TRBJ1-1, with TRBD1 as a possible D gene (6 bases). CDR3 length: 15 residues. Per germline, CDR1 WNHNN and CDR2 SYGVQD (reference sequence). V was shortened by 4 bases and J by 4 bases, with 16 bases between the two germline ends. CDR3 in amino acids: CASSGTGKFGTEAFF. CDR3 DNA: TGCGCCAGCAGTGGCACAGGGAAGTTTGGCACTGAAGCTTTCTTT.

Note on this clone: Possible read error: a much larger clone is one base away. The rearrangement joins TRBV11-2 to TRBJ2-1; 7 bases are shared with TRBD2. The CDR3 sequence is 15 residues long. Germline-derived CDR1 and CDR2 are SGHAT and FQNNGV. V shed 2 bases, J shed 10 bases, and the junction held 11 bases outside the gene matches. The CDR3 sequence: CASSLISGRGGEQFF. The CDR3 bases are TGTGCCAGCAGCTTAATCAGCGGGCGCGGGGGAGAGCAGTTCTTC.

This clone was seen a few times. Other nucleotide sequences in the sample specify the same CDR3. The V gene is TRBV28, the J gene TRBJ2-7; a possible D gene is TRBD1 (6 bases). This CDR3 is built from 15 residues. Germline lookup yields CDR1 MDHEN and CDR2 SYDVKM. Trimming removed 7 bases from V and 0 bases from J, with 16 bases in between. The CDR3 sequence is CASTPLGAVSYEQYF. The CDR3 DNA sequence: TGTGCCAGCACCCCTCTGGGGGCTGTCTCCTACGAGCAGTACTTC. Full variable domain (missing parts from reference TRBV28 and TRBJ2-7): DVKVTQSSRYLVKRTGEKVFLECVQDMDHENMFWYRQDPGLGLRLIYFSYDVKMKEKGDIPEGYSVSREKKERFSLILESASTNQTSMYLCASTPLGAVSYEQYFGPGTRLTVT.

This clone was seen ten or more times. The chain recombines TRBV20-1 with TRBJ1-6; D may be TRBD1 (5 bases). Trimming pared 2 bases from V and 6 bases from J, leaving 11 bases between. Germline-derived CDR1 and CDR2 are DFQATT and SNEGSKA (reference sequence). This CDR3 has 14 residues. CDR3 in DNA: TGCAGTGCTAGAACGGGGCAGGGTAATTCACCCCTCCACTTT. This encodes CSARTGQGNSPLHF.

In its sample, this clone was seen many times. This rearrangement joins TRBV5-6 to TRBJ1-1, with unresolved D. Per the germline V gene, CDR1 is SGHDT and CDR2 is YYEEEE. This CDR3 is built from 13 residues. Trimming stripped 3 bases from V and 7 bases from J, with 13 bases between. For the CDR3, the DNA is TGTGCCAGCAGCTCCCCAGGATCTAATGAAGCTTTCTTT. Protein: CASSSPGSNEAFF.

This clone was picked up many times. This chain joins TRBV5-1 and TRBJ2-1, with TRBD2 matching 10 bases. J gave up 8 bases and V 1 base, and 6 bases lay outside the gene matches. This CDR3 has 15 amino acids. CDR1 is SGHRS and CDR2 is YFSETQ in the germline V gene. CDR3 in DNA: TGCGCCAGCAGCTTGCTAGCGGGAGCGGTTGATGAGCAGTTCTTC. It codes for CASSLLAGAVDEQFF. The variable domain in full, with the rest retrieved from reference TRBV5-1 and TRBJ2-1, is KAGVTQTPRYLIKTRGQQVTLSCSPISGHRSVSWYQQTPGQGLQFLFEYFSETQRNKGNFPGRFSGRQFSNSRSEMNVSTLELGDSALYLCASSLLAGAVDEQFFGPGTRLTVL.

This clone was picked up many times. This chain uses TRBV12-3 or TRBV12-4 with TRBJ1-2; 8 bases are shared with TRBD1. V was clipped by 8 bases and J by 4 bases; unmatched bases: 3. The CDR3 consists of 12 residues. CDR3 DNA: TGTGCCAGCGGACAGGGAAGCTATGGCTACACCTTC. Protein sequence: CASGQGSYGYTF.

There are many counts of this clone. CDR3 DNA sequence: TGTGCCAGCAGTTTATATTCGGGCGCCGAAGCTTTCTTT. Amino acids: CASSLYSGAEAFF. V gene TRBV27 combines with J gene TRBJ1-1; no firm D call. Trimming pared 1 base from V and 8 bases from J, leaving 11 bases between. Germline-derived CDR1 and CDR2 are MNHEY and SMNVEV (reference sequence). CDR3 length: 13 residues.

This clone showed up many times. The chain is built from TRBV3-1 and TRBJ1-6; D possibly corresponds to TRBD1 (6 bases). Germline-derived CDR1 and CDR2 are LGHDT and YNNKEL (reference sequence). Deletions cut 2 bases from V and 8 bases from J, with 25 bases between. The CDR3 is 19 amino acids. For the CDR3, the DNA is TGTGCCAGCAGCCAATTCCTGCCGGGACATCGGACTGTTTATTCACCCCTCCACTTT. It yields the protein CASSQFLPGHRTVYSPLHF.

This clone has ten or more counts. The chain employs TRBV27 and TRBJ2-1, with a tentative D call TRBD2 (6 bases). Trimming shortened V by 1 base and J by 0 bases, and 13 bases separated the two germline ends. The CDR3 length is 17 residues. CDR1 is MNHEY and CDR2 is SMNVEV in the germline V gene (reference sequence). The CDR3 here is CASSLLSGSSSYNEQFF. The CDR3 nucleotides are TGTGCCAGCAGTTTATTAAGCGGGTCGAGCTCCTACAATGAGCAGTTCTTC.

The chain uses TRBV27 and TRBJ2-7; the match to TRBD2 covers 7 bases. CDR1 and CDR2 from the germline V gene are MNHEY and SMNVEV (reference sequence). The V gene end was trimmed by 6 bases and the J gene end by 4 bases; junction bases not matched to a gene: 6. The CDR3 totals 13 residues. CDR3 protein: CASRLQGGYEQYF. CDR3 DNA sequence: TGTGCCAGCAGATTGCAGGGAGGGTACGAGCAGTACTTC.

This clone was recorded at least ten times. The chain has TRBV7-9 and TRBJ2-3; the D is unclear. The V gene lost 2 bases and the J gene lost 0 bases, with 6 bases spanning the gap. CDR3 length: 14 residues. Germline assignment: CDR1 SEHNR and CDR2 FQNEAQ (reference sequence). This chain's CDR3 is CASSLSTSTDTQYF. CDR3 nucleotides: TGTGCCAGCAGCTTAAGTACTAGCACAGATACGCAGTATTTT.

This sequence joins TRBV9 and TRBJ1-1; D not certain. The CDR3 is 14 amino acids. Per germline, CDR1 SGDLS and CDR2 YYNGEE. V was clipped by 3 bases and J by 4 bases, with 13 bases between them. DNA for the CDR3: TGTGCCAGCAGCGACGAGACGGAAGGCACTGAAGCTTTCTTT. This codes for CASSDETEGTEAFF.

This clone was recorded at least ten times. The gene calls are TRBV9 and TRBJ2-1; 11 bases align to TRBD1. CDR1 is SGDLS and CDR2 is YYNGEE in the germline V gene. This CDR3 contains 15 residues. V lost 0 bases, J lost 6 bases, and 2 bases stayed unmatched. Here the CDR3 reads CASSVGGQGANEQFF. CDR3 in DNA: TGTGCCAGCAGCGTAGGTGGACAGGGGGCCAATGAGCAGTTCTTC.

This clone was observed at least ten times. The chain couples TRBV7-9 to TRBJ1-2; TRBD1 aligns across 9 bases. In germline, CDR1 is SEHNR, CDR2 FQNEAQ (reference sequence). The CDR3 consists of 15 residues. V lost 5 bases and J lost 4; bases outside the gene matches: 8. This CDR3 is CASSTQGAQGYGYTF. CDR3 in DNA: TGTGCCAGCAGCACACAGGGGGCGCAGGGCTATGGCTACACCTTC.

This clone was counted at least ten times. V gene TRBV6-1 combines with J gene TRBJ2-3; 8 bases fit TRBD2. After removal of 2 bases from V and 0 bases from J, the junction contained 4 bases not matched to a gene. CDR1 is MNHNS, CDR2 SASEGT, per germline. The CDR3 consists of 16 residues. CDR3 nucleotides: TGTGCCAGCAGTGAACTATTAGCGGGAAGCACAGATACGCAGTATTTT. This gives the protein CASSELLAGSTDTQYF.

V is TRBV4-3 and J is TRBJ2-1; D may be TRBD1 or TRBD2 (5 bases each). The CDR3 spans 14 residues. Between the trimmed V and J ends, which lost 4 bases and 8 bases, there was a span of 15 bases. In germline, CDR1 is LGHNA, CDR2 YSLEER. CDR3 sequence reads: CASSPRQRGYEQFF. The CDR3 DNA reads as TGCGCCAGCAGCCCCCGCCAGAGGGGTTATGAGCAGTTCTTC.

Here the CDR3 reads CASSVGIGSYNEQFF. The CDR3 nucleotides read TGTGCCAGCAGCGTAGGAATTGGTTCCTACAATGAGCAGTTCTTC. The V gene is TRBV9, the J gene TRBJ2-1; no firm D call. Germline V lookup: CDR1 SGDLS, CDR2 YYNGEE. CDR3 length: 15 amino acids. Trimming pared 0 bases from V and 1 base from J, leaving 8 bases between.

The chain has TRBV29-1 and TRBJ2-1, with 12 positions matching TRBD1. The CDR3 extends over 13 amino acids. Germline V gene lookup returns CDR1 SQVTM and CDR2 ANQGSEA. The trim removed 7 bases at V and 6 bases at J, leaving 4 bases unmatched. CDR3 protein: CSGGTGGINEQFF. The CDR3 DNA is TGCAGCGGGGGGACAGGGGGCATCAATGAGCAGTTCTTC.

This clone appeared many times. The genes are TRBV5-1 and TRBJ2-1; D gene unclear. The CDR3 has 15 amino acids. Per the germline V gene, CDR1 is SGHRS and CDR2 is YFSETQ. The V and J ends lost 0 bases and 8 bases respectively, with 15 bases between them. CDR3 sequence reads: CASSLALLSRDEQFF. The CDR3 coding sequence is TGCGCCAGCAGCTTGGCGCTACTAAGCCGCGATGAGCAGTTCTTC.

This clone was observed at least ten times. The rearrangement uses TRBV11-1 and TRBJ2-3; 11 positions agree with TRBD2. V lost 5 bases to trimming and J lost 5 bases; unmatched junction nucleotides: 6. The CDR3 consists of 15 residues. Germline loops: CDR1 SGHAT, CDR2 FQDESV (reference sequence). The CDR3 region has the DNA TGTGCCAGCAGCGATAGCGGGAGGGCCGTAGATACGCAGTATTTT. It is translated as CASSDSGRAVDTQYF.

As regards this clone: This may arise from a read error, as a much more abundant clone is one base away. The sample carries other DNA sequences with the same CDR3. The chain employs TRBV3-1 and TRBJ2-2, with TRBD2 as a possible D gene (5 bases). The CDR3 is 18 amino acids. CDR1 and CDR2 from the germline V gene are LGHDT and YNNKEL (reference sequence). The CDR3 reads CASSQERRLPFNTGELFF. In DNA, the CDR3 is TGTGCCAGCAGCCAAGAAAGGCGACTCCCTTTTAACACCGGGGAGCTGTTCTTT. Together with reference TRBV3-1 and TRBJ2-2, the CDR3 gives the full variable domain: DTAVSQTPKYLVTQMGNDKSIKCEQNLGHDTMYWYKQDSKKFLKIMFSYNNKELIINETVPNRFSPKSPDKAHLNLHINSLELGDSAVYFCASSQERRLPFNTGELFFGEGSRLTVL.

This clone was found many times. CDR3 in DNA: TGTGCCAGCAGCTTAGGTTACTGGCGGGAGAGCCCGATGGTGACCCAGTACTTC. Protein: CASSLGYWRESPMVTQYF. The genes are TRBV11-2 and TRBJ2-5; TRBD2 agrees at 7 bases. This CDR3 has 18 amino acids. V was pared by 1 base and J by 7 bases, with 18 bases of the junction left unmatched. CDR1 is SGHAT and CDR2 is FQNNGV in the germline V gene.

This clone was detected many times. The chain couples TRBV12-3 or TRBV12-4 to TRBJ1-5; D not resolved. The CDR3 is made up of 12 amino acids. With 7 bases removed from V and 5 bases from J, the gap between germline ends came to 9 bases. CDR3 sequence reads: CASTTWDQPQHF. The CDR3, as DNA: TGTGCCAGCACCACCTGGGATCAGCCCCAGCATTTT.

This clone was detected a few times. Other DNA sequences in the sample encode the same CDR3. The gene calls are TRBV20-1 and TRBJ2-2; D may be TRBD2 (8 bases). Germline V gene data show CDR1 as DFQATT and CDR2 as SNEGSKA (reference sequence). This CDR3 has 14 residues. The V and J ends lost 3 bases and 8 bases respectively, with 16 bases between them. The CDR3 loop is CSASFGGDSGELFF. The CDR3 DNA reads TGCAGTGCTAGTTTCGGGGGGGACAGTGGGGAGCTGTTTTTT.